Shown below are 16 T cell receptor beta chains from a single sample sequenced in a study of shared clonotypes between healthy human individuals (dated by TCRdb to 2020 to 2021). To prepare the library, the immunoSEQ multiplex PCR assay was applied. This immuneACCESS table, as held by TCRdb, lists in-frame sequences with V and J called but not all clones. Of the missing ones, under half trace to an unresolved V gene in checked studies; the others have no known cause. The sample has over a million clones on record, more than 65% of them singletons. Together, the top ten hold nearly 1.5% of the sample. Sequenced: memory CD4+ T cells sorted from blood. The cell subset or site label here, explained by the study, means: CD45RA-negative fraction. Receptors were obtained from a man between 18 and 29 years old in good health.

The V gene is TRBV4-3, the J gene TRBJ1-6; D gene uncertain. V gave up 0 bases and J gave up 4 bases, with 7 bases separating them. Germline V gene data show CDR1 as LGHNA and CDR2 as YSLEER. The CDR3 is 15 amino acids. The CDR3 is CASSQDYQYNSPLHF. The CDR3 DNA is TGCGCCAGCAGCCAAGATTACCAGTATAATTCACCCCTCCACTTT.

V gene TRBV7-9 combines with J gene TRBJ1-2; 7 positions match TRBD1. The V segment lost 5 bases and the J segment 2 bases; nucleotides outside the gene matches: 14. CDR1 and CDR2 from the germline V gene are SEHNR and FQNEAQ (reference sequence). The CDR3 has 17 residues. For the CDR3, the DNA is TGTGCCAGCAGCCCCGATTTGCGCCTGACAGGGAACTATGGCTACACCTTC. Translating it yields CASSPDLRLTGNYGYTF.

This chain links TRBV4-2 with TRBJ2-3; D not certain. This CDR3 comprises 13 residues. From germline, CDR1 is LGHNA and CDR2 YNFKEQ. The germline V and J ends were trimmed by 3 bases and 3 bases, with 7 bases remaining between them. The CDR3 nucleotides are TGTGCCAGCAGCCAGGAACGAACAGATACGCAGTATTTT. This gives the protein CASSQERTDTQYF.

The chain has TRBV10-3 and TRBJ2-7; 12 bases line up with TRBD2. V shed 4 bases, J shed 4 bases, and the junction held 5 bases outside the gene matches. The CDR3 has 15 residues. Germline V lookup: CDR1 ENHRY, CDR2 SYGVKD. This chain's CDR3 is CAISGRTSGNYEQYF. CDR3 nucleotides: TGTGCCATCAGTGGACGGACTAGCGGGAATTACGAGCAGTACTTC.

This chain uses TRBV6-1 with TRBJ1-6; 11 nucleotides match TRBD1. Germline V lookup: CDR1 MNHNS, CDR2 SASEGT. V was pared by 2 bases and J by 2 bases, with 11 bases of the junction left unmatched. The CDR3 is made up of 20 amino acids. This CDR3 reads CASSEWRTGGKVTYNSPLHF. The CDR3 DNA reads TGTGCCAGCAGTGAATGGAGGACAGGGGGCAAAGTAACCTATAATTCACCCCTCCACTTT.

This clone turned up a few times. The gene calls are TRBV28 and TRBJ1-4; weak D call: TRBD1 (6 bases). Germline values: CDR1 MDHEN, CDR2 SYDVKM. V was trimmed by 6 bases and J by 5 bases, leaving 13 bases between them. The CDR3 extends over 14 amino acids. CDR3 sequence (DNA): TGTGCCAGCAGAGATGGGGGGGGCAATGAAAAACTGTTTTTT. It codes for CASRDGGGNEKLFF.

This sequence joins TRBV2 and TRBJ2-7; TRBD2 matches 7 bases. The germline gives CDR1 SNHLY, CDR2 FYNNEI. The J segment lost 9 bases and the V segment lost 8 bases, leaving 19 bases of the junction unmatched. This CDR3 contains 15 residues. CDR3 bases: TGTGCCAGCGAGGCCGGCGCGGGAGTGACGAATCGGCAGTACTTC. Translating it yields CASEAGAGVTNRQYF.

This chain uses TRBV11-3 with TRBJ2-6; no reliable D call. Germline V lookup: CDR1 SGHNT, CDR2 YENEEA. This CDR3 is built from 12 residues. Trimming left V 5 bases short and J 8 bases short, with 7 bases between. The DNA for the CDR3 is TGTGCCAGCAGCCGTGGTCCCAACGTCCTGACTTTC. Translated, it gives CASSRGPNVLTF.

In this sample, this clone turned up once. This CDR3 is also generated by other DNA sequences in the sample. The rearrangement links TRBV29-1 to TRBJ2-3, with D possibly being TRBD2 (5 bases). The V gene lost 6 bases and the J gene lost 0 bases, with 10 bases spanning the gap. The CDR3 runs 13 residues. Germline V CDR1 and CDR2: SQVTM, ANQGSEA. The CDR3 region has the DNA TGCAGCGTAGAGCGGCCTAGCACAGATACGCAGTATTTT. It encodes CSVERPSTDTQYF.

V gene TRBV10-3 combines with J gene TRBJ2-5; D perhaps matches TRBD2 (5 bases). The CDR3 consists of 14 residues. The germline V gene has CDR1 ENHRY and CDR2 SYGVKD. Trimming shortened V by 3 bases and J by 3 bases, and 11 bases separated the two germline ends. The CDR3 loop is CAISERGKKETQYF. The CDR3 DNA reads TGTGCCATCAGTGAAAGAGGGAAAAAAGAGACCCAGTACTTC.

V gene TRBV7-9 combines with J gene TRBJ2-1; TRBD2 aligns across 11 bases. With V trimmed by 0 bases and J by 7 bases, 11 bases remained unmatched. CDR3 length equals 18 residues. Germline V gene data show CDR1 as SEHNR and CDR2 as FQNEAQ (reference sequence). For the CDR3, the DNA is TGTGCCAGCAGCTTAGCGCTAGCGGGAGGACTACGAGCGAATGAGCAGTTCTTC. Its translation: CASSLALAGGLRANEQFF.

The chain has TRBV6-5 and TRBJ1-1; no firm D call. CDR3 size: 12 residues. V was shortened by 8 bases and J by 7 bases, with 14 bases between the two germline ends. Germline CDR1 MNHEY, CDR2 SVGAGI. CDR3 sequence (DNA): TGTGCCAGCTCCGAGGAGGGAGGTGAAGCTTTCTTT. This translates into CASSEEGGEAFF.

This clone has ten or more counts. The gene calls are TRBV9 and TRBJ2-7; a weak D match, TRBD1 (5 bases). Germline CDR1 is SGDLS and CDR2 is YYNGEE. CDR3 length: 15 amino acids. The V end was cut by 0 bases, the J end by 2 bases, with 12 bases between. The CDR3 loop reads CASSVGGGNPYEQYF. DNA for the CDR3: TGTGCCAGCAGCGTAGGGGGCGGAAATCCCTACGAGCAGTACTTC.

The V and J genes are TRBV5-1 and TRBJ1-1; no clear D. From germline, CDR1 is SGHRS and CDR2 YFSETQ. V lost 6 bases and J lost 1, with 10 bases in between. This CDR3 comprises 13 residues. The CDR3 region is CASNLDPNTEAFF. CDR3 DNA: TGCGCCAGCAACCTCGACCCGAACACTGAAGCTTTCTTT.

The chain employs TRBV4-1 and TRBJ2-5; 8 nucleotides align to TRBD1. Near its end, the DNA agrees better with TRBJ2-7, so the J call may be wrong. This CDR3 is built from 14 residues. Germline lookup yields CDR1 MGHRA and CDR2 YSYEKL. The CDR3 region is CASRPDRGVGEQYF. As DNA, the CDR3 is TGCGCCAGCAGACCCGACAGGGGAGTGGGCGAGCAGTACTTC.

The V and J genes are TRBV4-2 and TRBJ2-3, with 7 bases matching TRBD2. V lost 4 bases to trimming and J lost 5 bases; unmatched junction nucleotides: 6. CDR3 size: 14 residues. The germline CDR1 and CDR2 sequences are LGHNA and YNFKEQ. The DNA for the CDR3 is TGTGCCAGCAGCCCTTCAGAGCGGGGAGATACGCAGTATTTT. Translating it yields CASSPSERGDTQYF.